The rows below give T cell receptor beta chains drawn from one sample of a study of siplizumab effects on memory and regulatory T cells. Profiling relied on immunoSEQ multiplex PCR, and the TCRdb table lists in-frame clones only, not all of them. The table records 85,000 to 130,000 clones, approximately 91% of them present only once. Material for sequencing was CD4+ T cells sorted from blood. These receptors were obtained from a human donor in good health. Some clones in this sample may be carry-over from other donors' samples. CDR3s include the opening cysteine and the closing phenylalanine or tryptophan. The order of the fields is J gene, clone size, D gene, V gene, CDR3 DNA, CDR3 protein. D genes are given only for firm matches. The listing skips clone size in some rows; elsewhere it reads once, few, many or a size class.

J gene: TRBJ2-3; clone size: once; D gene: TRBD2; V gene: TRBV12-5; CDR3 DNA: TGTGCTAGTGGTTTGGCTCGAGACTTAGCGGGAGGAGTTACGCAGTATTTT; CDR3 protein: CASGLARDLAGGVTQYF
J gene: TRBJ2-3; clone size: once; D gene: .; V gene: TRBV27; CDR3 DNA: TGTGCCAGCAGTCCCCGGACCCCCCCAAAAGATACGCAGTATTTT; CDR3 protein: CASSPRTPPKDTQYF
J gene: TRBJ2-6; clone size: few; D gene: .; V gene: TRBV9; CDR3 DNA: TGTGCCAGCAGCGTCGGGGAAATTTATGGGGCCAACGTCCTGACTTTC; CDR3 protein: CASSVGEIYGANVLTF
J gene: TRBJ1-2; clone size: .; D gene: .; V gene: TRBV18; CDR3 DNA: TGTGCCAGCTCACCTTCCAGGGCGCAAACTAACTATGGCTACACCTTC; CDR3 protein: CASSPSRAQTNYGYTF
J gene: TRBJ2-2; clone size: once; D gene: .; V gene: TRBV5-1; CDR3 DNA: TGCGCCAGCGCGCCGGCGGCAATACGTAACACCGGGGAGCTGTTTTTT; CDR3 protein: CASAPAAIRNTGELFF
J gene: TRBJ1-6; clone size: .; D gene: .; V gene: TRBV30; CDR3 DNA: TGTGCCTGGAGTGTAACGGCTGACTATAATTCACCCCTCCACTTT; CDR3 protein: CAWSVTADYNSPLHF
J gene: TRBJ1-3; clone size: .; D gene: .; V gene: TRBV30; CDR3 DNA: TGTGCCTGGAGCCCGCGATCTGGAAACACCATATATTTT; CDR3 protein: CAWSPRSGNTIYF
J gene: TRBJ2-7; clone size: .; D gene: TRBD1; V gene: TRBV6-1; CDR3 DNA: TGTGCCAGCAGACAAGTCCGACAGGGGGCCGAGCAGTACTTC; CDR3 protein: CASRQVRQGAEQYF
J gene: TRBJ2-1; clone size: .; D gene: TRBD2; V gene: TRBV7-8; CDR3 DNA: TGTGCCAGCAGCTCCCGGACTAGCGGGATCAATGAGCAGTTCTTC; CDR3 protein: CASSSRTSGINEQFF
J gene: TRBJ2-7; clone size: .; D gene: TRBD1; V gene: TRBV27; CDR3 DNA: TGTGCCAGCAGAGGGGGACAGAGTAACACCTACGAGCAGTACTTC; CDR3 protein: CASRGGQSNTYEQYF
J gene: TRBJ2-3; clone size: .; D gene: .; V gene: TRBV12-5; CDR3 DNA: TGTGCTAGTGGCCCCGGACTGGCACCAAGCACAGATACGCAGTATTTT; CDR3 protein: CASGPGLAPSTDTQYF
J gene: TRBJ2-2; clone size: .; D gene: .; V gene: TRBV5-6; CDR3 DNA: TGTGCCAGCAGCTTGTACGGTGCGAACACCGGGGAGCTGTTTTTT; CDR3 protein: CASSLYGANTGELFF